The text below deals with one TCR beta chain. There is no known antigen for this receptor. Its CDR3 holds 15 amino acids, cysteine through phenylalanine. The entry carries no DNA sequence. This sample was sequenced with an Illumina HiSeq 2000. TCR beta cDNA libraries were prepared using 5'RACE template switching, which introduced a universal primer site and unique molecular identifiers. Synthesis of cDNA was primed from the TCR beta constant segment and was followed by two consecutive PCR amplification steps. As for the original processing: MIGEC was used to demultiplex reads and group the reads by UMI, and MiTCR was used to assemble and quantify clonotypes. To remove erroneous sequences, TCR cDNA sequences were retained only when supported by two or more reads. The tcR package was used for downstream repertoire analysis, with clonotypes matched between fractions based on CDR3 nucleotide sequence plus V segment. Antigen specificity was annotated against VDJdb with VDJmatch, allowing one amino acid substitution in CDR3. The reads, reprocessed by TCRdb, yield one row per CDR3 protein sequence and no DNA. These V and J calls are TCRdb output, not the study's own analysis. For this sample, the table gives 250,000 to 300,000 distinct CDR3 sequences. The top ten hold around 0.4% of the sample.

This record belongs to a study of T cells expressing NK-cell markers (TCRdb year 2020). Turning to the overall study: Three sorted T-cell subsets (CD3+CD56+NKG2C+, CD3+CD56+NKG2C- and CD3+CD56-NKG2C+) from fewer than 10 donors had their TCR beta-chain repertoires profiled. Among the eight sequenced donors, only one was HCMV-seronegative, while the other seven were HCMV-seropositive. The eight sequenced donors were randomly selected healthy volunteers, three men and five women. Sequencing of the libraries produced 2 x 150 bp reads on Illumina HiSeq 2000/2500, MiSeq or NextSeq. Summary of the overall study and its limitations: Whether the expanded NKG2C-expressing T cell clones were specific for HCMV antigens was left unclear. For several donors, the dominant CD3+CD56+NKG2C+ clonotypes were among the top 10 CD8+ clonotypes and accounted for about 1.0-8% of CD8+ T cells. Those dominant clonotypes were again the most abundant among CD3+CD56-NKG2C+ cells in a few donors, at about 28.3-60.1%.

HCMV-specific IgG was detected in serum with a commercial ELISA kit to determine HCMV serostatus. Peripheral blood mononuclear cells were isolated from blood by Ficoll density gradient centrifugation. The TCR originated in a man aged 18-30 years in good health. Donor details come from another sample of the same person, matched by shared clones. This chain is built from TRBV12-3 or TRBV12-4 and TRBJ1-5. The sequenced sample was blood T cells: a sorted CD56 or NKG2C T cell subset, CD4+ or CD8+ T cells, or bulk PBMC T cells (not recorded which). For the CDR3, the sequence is CASSLRPAFNQPQHF.